These T cell receptor beta chains were read from a single sample in a study of monozygotic twins with inflammatory bowel disease. TCRdb re-called the 5' RACE reads, yielding one record per CDR3 amino acid sequence without DNA. The sample has roughly 100,000 distinct CDR3 sequences; the top ten hold approximately 2%. Sequenced input: blood. These receptor sequences come from a human donor with ulcerative colitis or Crohn's disease, or a healthy co-twin of an affected twin (not recorded which). CDR3s include the opening cysteine and the closing phenylalanine or tryptophan.

>14|TRBV6-1|TRBJ1-5
CASSVIRGDQPQHF
>16|TRBV5-1|TRBJ2-1
CASSSRASVTGDEQFF
>16|TRBV12-3/TRBV12-4|TRBJ1-5
CASSFGGLYSNQPQHF
>13|TRBV29-1|TRBJ1-1
CSVHDRAGAEAFF
>17|TRBV7-9|TRBJ2-4
CASSLRGGLGAKNIQYF
>15|TRBV6-2/TRBV6-3|TRBJ2-5
CASSSGSRVPETQYF
>16|TRBV5-3|TRBJ2-1
CARSLTTERSRNEQFF
>15|TRBV24-1|TRBJ2-3
CATSEAAPGTDTQYF
>14|TRBV27|TRBJ1-1
CASSLGLVGTEAFF
>14|TRBV27|TRBJ1-2
CASSRGGTPYGYTF
>16|TRBV18|TRBJ2-3
CASDTGVRGATDTQYF
>18|TRBV4-3|TRBJ2-7
CASSHPGGVLKPSYEQYF
>15|TRBV5-6|TRBJ1-4
CASSLMGQLREKLFF
>13|TRBV7-2|TRBJ2-3
CASRSTGADTQYF
>12|TRBV29-1|TRBJ1-2
CSVLSGRDGYTF
>15|TRBV12-3/TRBV12-4|TRBJ1-4
CASTPQGGFGEKLFF
>16|TRBV7-2|TRBJ1-2
CASSASGTEPHYGYTF
>14|TRBV5-1|TRBJ2-3
CASGETGSTDTQYF
>13|TRBV15|TRBJ2-3
CATSRDSGDTQYF
>12|TRBV10-3|TRBJ2-2
CAISENTGELFF
>15|TRBV6-5|TRBJ1-2
CASSYRDREAYGYTF
>12|TRBV7-9|TRBJ2-3
CASSQGLAAQYF
>16|TRBV3-1|TRBJ2-7
CASSPWTSGGTYEQYF
>14|TRBV7-8|TRBJ2-1
CASHRGGTYNEQFF
>16|TRBV5-1|TRBJ2-3
CASSMTSGGSTDTQYF
>16|TRBV5-1|TRBJ2-3
CASSLATSGITDTQYF
>15|TRBV19|TRBJ2-3
CASSIWAGTTDTQYF
>15|TRBV15|TRBJ2-7
CATSIPGQGLYEQYF
>14|TRBV20-1|TRBJ1-3
CSATRDREKNTIYF
>15|TRBV4-3|TRBJ2-7
CASSQDLGRSYEQYF
>15|TRBV5-1|TRBJ2-1
CASSLGSSGDNEQFF
>14|TRBV18|TRBJ2-3
CASSLATGPDTQYF
>15|TRBV12-3/TRBV12-4|TRBJ2-1
CASGLAGRPGNEQFF
>14|TRBV28|TRBJ1-5
CASSLVRGNQPQHF
>15|TRBV4-2|TRBJ2-7
CASSQDPQGAYEQYF
>20|TRBV5-1|TRBJ2-3
CASRTWTPGGQIRSTDTQYF
>13|TRBV10-3|TRBJ1-5
CAISSNPNQPQHF
>13|TRBV12-3/TRBV12-4|TRBJ1-1
CASSLTVGAEAFF
>13|TRBV7-2|TRBJ2-2
CASSLVAGRELFF
>14|TRBV19|TRBJ1-1
CASGSVGGFTEAFF
>14|TRBV12-3/TRBV12-4|TRBJ1-2
CASSFGVIGYGYTF
>15|TRBV19|TRBJ2-2
CASNLRGSNTGELFF
>17|TRBV7-2|TRBJ2-1
CASRPRLAGSSYNEQFF
>12|TRBV5-1|TRBJ2-3
CASRPTTDTQYF
>11|TRBV6-5|TRBJ1-4
CASLGGTKMFF
>15|TRBV5-1|TRBJ1-1
CASSPEDRRVTEAFF
>16|TRBV5-6|TRBJ2-1
CASSLYLNTGEGEQFF
>14|TRBV29-1|TRBJ2-7
CSVEDRRGTEEQYF
>14|TRBV7-8|TRBJ2-7
CASSLLALAYEQYF
>12|TRBV11-3|TRBJ1-6
CASTRVISPLHF
>15|TRBV7-2|TRBJ1-5
CASSLGGQGHQPQHF
>16|TRBV20-1|TRBJ1-5
CSASGAAGDSNQPQHF
>14|TRBV20-1|TRBJ2-1
CSAPSDRAGNEQFF
>13|TRBV6-1|TRBJ2-2
CASRREKIGELFF
>14|TRBV5-5|TRBJ2-7
CASSSNWDRAEQYF
>14|TRBV27|TRBJ1-6
CASSGQGKNSPLHF
>15|TRBV9|TRBJ2-7
CASSVSGTGGYEQYF
>15|TRBV6-1|TRBJ2-1
CASTPWREGGNEQFF
>13|TRBV18|TRBJ2-7
CASSPAGDYEQYF